This T cell receptor beta chain was captured in a study of immune evolution from preneoplasia to lung adenocarcinoma. Study-wide points: Top clone share appeared to fall from AAH through AIS, MIA, adenocarcinoma.

V shed 3 bases, J shed 2 bases, and the junction held 3 bases outside the gene matches. The CDR3 consists of 16 residues. Germline V gene sequence: CDR1 SGHDN, CDR2 FVKESK. Some clones are missing from TCRdb's copy, which holds only in-frame ones; the method was immunoSEQ multiplex PCR. Of about 4,900 clones listed, approximately 85% are singletons. As to this clone: Its cognate antigen is unknown.

The source material was FFPE invasive lung adenocarcinoma tissue. The chain is built from TRBV14 and TRBJ2-3; 12 nucleotides line up with TRBD2. The receptor's source is a person aged 45 to 59 with lung adenocarcinoma. CDR3 sequence: CASSHRLAGDTDTQYF. CDR3 nucleotides: TGTGCCAGCAGCCACCGACTAGCGGGAGACACAGATACGCAGTATTTT.